A single T cell receptor beta chain is shown here with its context. What it binds is unknown. Vbeta (60) and Jbeta (13) primers were used in the PCR. Generated by immunoSEQ multiplex PCR, the TCRdb table keeps only in-frame clones and is missing some. The repertoire includes roughly 200,000 clones, roughly 79% of them detected once, and 2.9% sits in the top ten. The data are from a study of cytomegalovirus exposure and HLA in healthy donors. Study-wide findings and caveats: TCR beta chains numbering 164 were designated cytomegalovirus-associated.

This CDR3 contains 15 residues. Germline CDR1 SQVTM, CDR2 ANQGSEA. The junction had 8 bases not matched to a gene; V was cut back by 4 bases and J by 4 bases. The V and J genes are TRBV29-1 and TRBJ1-5, with 9 bases identical to TRBD1. The sample comprised PBMCs. The receptor comes from a male donor in good health and CMV-seronegative. CDR3 region: CSVGEQGAGNQPQHF. Written as DNA, the CDR3 is TGCAGCGTTGGAGAACAGGGGGCTGGGAATCAGCCCCAGCATTTT.